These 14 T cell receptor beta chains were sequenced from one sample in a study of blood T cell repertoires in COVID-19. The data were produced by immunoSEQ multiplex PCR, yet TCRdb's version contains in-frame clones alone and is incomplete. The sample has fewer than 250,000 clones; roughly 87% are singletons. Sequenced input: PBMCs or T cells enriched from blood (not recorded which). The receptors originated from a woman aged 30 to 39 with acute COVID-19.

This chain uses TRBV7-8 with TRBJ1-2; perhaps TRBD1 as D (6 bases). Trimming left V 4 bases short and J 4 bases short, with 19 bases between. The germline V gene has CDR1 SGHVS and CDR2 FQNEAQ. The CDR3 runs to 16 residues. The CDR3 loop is CASSSPGQSGGYGYTF. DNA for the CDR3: TGTGCCAGCAGCTCTCCAGGACAGTCAGGAGGCTATGGCTACACCTTC.

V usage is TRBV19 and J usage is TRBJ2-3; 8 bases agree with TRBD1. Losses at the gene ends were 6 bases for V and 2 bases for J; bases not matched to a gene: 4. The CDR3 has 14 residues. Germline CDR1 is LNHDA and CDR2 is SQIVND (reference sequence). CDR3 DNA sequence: TGTGCCAGTAGACGGACAGGGAACACAGATACGCAGTATTTT. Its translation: CASRRTGNTDTQYF.

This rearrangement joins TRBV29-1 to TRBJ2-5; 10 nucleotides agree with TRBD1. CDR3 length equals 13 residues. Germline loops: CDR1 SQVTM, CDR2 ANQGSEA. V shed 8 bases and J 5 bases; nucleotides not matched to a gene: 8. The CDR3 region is CSIRQGATETQYF. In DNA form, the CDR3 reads TGCAGCATAAGACAGGGGGCGACCGAGACCCAGTACTTC.

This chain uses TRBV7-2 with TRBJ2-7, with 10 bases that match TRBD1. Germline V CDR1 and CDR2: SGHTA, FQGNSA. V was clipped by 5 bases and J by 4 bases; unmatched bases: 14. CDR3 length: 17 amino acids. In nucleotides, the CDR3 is TGTGCCAGCAGCCCTATCGCGGGGACAGGGGACGTTTACGAGCAGTACTTC. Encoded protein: CASSPIAGTGDVYEQYF.

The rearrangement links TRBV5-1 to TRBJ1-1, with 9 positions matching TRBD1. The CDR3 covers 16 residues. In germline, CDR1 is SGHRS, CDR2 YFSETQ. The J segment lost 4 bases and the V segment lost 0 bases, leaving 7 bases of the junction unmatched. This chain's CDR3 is CASSLGRDRVGTEAFF. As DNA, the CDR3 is TGCGCCAGCAGCTTGGGCCGGGACAGGGTAGGCACTGAAGCTTTCTTT.

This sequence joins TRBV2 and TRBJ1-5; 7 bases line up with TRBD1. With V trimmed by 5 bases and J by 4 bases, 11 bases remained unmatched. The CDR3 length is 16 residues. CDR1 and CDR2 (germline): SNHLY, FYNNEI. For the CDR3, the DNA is TGTGCCAGCAGTCCTAGGGACAGATATAGTAATCAGCCCCAGCATTTT. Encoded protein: CASSPRDRYSNQPQHF.

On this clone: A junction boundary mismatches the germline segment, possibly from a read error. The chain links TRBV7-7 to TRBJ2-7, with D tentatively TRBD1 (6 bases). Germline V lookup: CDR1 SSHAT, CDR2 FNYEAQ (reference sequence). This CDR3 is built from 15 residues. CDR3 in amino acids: CASSLAQGSVYEQYF. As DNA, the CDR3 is TGTGCTAGCAGCTTAGCGCAGGGGTCGGTCTACGAGCAGTACTTC.

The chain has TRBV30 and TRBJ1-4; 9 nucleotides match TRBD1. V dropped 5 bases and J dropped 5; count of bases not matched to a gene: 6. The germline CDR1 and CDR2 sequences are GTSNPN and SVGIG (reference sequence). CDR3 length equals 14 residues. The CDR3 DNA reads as TGTGCCTGGGGACCGGGACAGGGAAATGAAAAACTGTTTTTT. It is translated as CAWGPGQGNEKLFF. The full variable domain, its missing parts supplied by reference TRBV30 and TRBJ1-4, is SQTIHQWPATLVQPVGSPLSLECTVEGTSNPNLYWYRQAAGRGLQLLFYSVGIGQISSEVPQNLSASRPQDRQFILSSKKLLLSDSGFYLCAWGPGQGNEKLFFGSGTQLSVL.

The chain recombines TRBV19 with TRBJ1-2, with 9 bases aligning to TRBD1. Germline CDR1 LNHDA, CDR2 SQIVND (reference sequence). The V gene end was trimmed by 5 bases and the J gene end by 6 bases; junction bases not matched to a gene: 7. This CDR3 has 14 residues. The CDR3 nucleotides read TGTGCCAGTAGTCCTATGACAGGGGGAAATGGCTACACCTTC. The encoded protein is CASSPMTGGNGYTF.

The CDR3 nucleotides read TGTGCCAGTAGTATTGCGTACCCCCTGGGGCAGGCAAACCCCTATGGCTACACCTTC. It codes for CASSIAYPLGQANPYGYTF. The chain is built from TRBV19 and TRBJ1-2; a weak D match, TRBD1 (5 bases). The V gene lost 3 bases and the J gene lost 4 bases, with 27 bases spanning the gap. There are 19 residues in the CDR3. Germline V gives CDR1 LNHDA, CDR2 SQIVND (reference sequence).

In DNA form, the CDR3 reads TGTGCCAGCAGCTCCGCGGGACAGTTCGCCGAGCAGTACTTC. This encodes CASSSAGQFAEQYF. The chain joins TRBV5-4 to TRBJ2-7; perhaps TRBD1 as D (7 bases). CDR1 is SGHNT, CDR2 YYREEE, per germline (reference sequence). V shed 3 bases and J shed 6 bases, with 16 bases lying between them. This CDR3 has 14 amino acids.

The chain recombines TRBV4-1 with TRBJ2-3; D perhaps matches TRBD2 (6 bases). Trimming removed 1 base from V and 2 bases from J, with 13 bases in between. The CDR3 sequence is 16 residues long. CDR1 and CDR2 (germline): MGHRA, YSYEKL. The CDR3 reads CASSQGRAGPTDTQYF. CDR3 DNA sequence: TGCGCCAGCAGCCAAGGGCGGGCGGGACCCACAGATACGCAGTATTTT.

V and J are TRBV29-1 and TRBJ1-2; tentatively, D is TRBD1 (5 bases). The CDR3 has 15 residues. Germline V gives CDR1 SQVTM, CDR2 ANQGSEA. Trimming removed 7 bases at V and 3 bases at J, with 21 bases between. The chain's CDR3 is CSARGRGGSDYGYTF. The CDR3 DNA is TGCAGCGCCCGCGGTCGGGGGGGTTCGGACTATGGCTACACCTTC.

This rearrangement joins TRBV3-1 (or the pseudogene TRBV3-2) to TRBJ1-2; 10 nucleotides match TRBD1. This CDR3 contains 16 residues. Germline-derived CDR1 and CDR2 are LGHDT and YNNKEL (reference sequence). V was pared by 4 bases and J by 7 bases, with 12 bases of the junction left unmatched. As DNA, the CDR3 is TGTGCCAGCAGCCTGAGACAGGGGGCAGGATCGGTTGGCTACACCTTC. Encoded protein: CASSLRQGAGSVGYTF.